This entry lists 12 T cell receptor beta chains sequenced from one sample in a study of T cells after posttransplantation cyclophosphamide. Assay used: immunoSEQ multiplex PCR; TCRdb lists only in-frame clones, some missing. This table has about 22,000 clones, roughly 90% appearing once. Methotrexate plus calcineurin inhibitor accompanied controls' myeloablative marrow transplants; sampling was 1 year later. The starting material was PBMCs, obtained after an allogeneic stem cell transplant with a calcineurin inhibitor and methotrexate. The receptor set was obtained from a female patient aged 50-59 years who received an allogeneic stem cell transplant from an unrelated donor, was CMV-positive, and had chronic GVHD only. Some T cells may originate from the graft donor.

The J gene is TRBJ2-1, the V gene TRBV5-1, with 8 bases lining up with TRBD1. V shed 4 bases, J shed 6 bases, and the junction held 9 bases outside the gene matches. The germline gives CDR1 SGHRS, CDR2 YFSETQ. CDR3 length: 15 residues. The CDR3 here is CASSTGQVAINEQFF. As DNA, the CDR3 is TGCGCCAGCAGCACGGGACAGGTCGCAATCAATGAGCAGTTCTTC.

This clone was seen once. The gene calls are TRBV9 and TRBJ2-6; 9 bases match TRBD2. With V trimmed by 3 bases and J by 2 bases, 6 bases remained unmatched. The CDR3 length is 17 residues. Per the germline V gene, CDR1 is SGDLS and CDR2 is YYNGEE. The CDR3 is CASSDSLAGAGANVLTF. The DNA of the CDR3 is TGTGCCAGCAGCGATAGTTTAGCGGGAGCTGGGGCCAACGTCCTGACTTTC.

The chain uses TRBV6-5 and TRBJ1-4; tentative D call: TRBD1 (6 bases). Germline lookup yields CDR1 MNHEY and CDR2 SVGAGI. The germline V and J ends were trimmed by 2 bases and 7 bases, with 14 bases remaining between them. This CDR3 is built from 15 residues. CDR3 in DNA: TGTGCCAGCAGTTACGGGCAGGGGAGCGGTGAAAAACTGTTTTTT. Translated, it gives CASSYGQGSGEKLFF.

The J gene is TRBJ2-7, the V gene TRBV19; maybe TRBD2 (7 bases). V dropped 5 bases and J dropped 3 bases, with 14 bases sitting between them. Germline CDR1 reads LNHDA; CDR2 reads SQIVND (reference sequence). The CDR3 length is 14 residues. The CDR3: CASSSRGASYEQYF. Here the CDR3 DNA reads TGTGCCAGTAGTTCACGGGGGGCCAGCTACGAGCAGTACTTC.

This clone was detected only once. The CDR3: CASSALGLAGGGEQYF. The CDR3, as DNA: TGTGCCAGCAGTGCCTTAGGACTAGCGGGAGGAGGCGAGCAGTACTTC. This chain links TRBV6-1 with TRBJ2-7; 14 bases match TRBD2. Germline V lookup: CDR1 MNHNS, CDR2 SASEGT. The CDR3 length is 16 residues. Losses at the gene ends were 4 bases for V and 6 bases for J; bases not matched to a gene: 8.

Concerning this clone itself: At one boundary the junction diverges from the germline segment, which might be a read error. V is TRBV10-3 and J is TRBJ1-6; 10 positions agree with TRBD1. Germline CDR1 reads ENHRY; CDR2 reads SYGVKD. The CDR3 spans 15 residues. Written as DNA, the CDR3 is TGTGCCGTCAGACAGGGGGCTTCCTATAATTCACCCCTCCACTTT. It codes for CAVRQGASYNSPLHF.

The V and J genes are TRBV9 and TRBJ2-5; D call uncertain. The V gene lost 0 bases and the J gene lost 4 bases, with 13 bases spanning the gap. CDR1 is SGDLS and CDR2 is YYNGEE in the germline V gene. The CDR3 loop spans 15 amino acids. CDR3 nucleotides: TGTGCCAGCAGCGTAGACCCAGTTTCATTAGAGACCCAGTACTTC. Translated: CASSVDPVSLETQYF.

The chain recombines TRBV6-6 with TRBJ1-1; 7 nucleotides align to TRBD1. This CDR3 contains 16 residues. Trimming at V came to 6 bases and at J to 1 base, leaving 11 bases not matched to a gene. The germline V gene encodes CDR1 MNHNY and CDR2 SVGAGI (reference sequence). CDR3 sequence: CASSNYRGPKNTEAFF. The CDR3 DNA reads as TGTGCCAGCAGCAACTACAGGGGACCAAAGAACACTGAAGCTTTCTTT.

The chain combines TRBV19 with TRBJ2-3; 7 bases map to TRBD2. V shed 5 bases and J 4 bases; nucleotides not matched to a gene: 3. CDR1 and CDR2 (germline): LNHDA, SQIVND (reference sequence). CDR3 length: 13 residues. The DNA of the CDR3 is TGTGCCAGTAGTCGGGGGGTCCCAGATACGCAGTATTTT. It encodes CASSRGVPDTQYF.

CDR3 nucleotide sequence: TGTGCCAGCAGTTCCATTCCCCTCGGGGTGAACACTGAAGCTTTCTTT. This translates into CASSSIPLGVNTEAFF. The chain employs TRBV28 and TRBJ1-1; the D is unclear. CDR1 MDHEN and CDR2 SYDVKM come from the germline V gene. The CDR3 runs 16 residues. The V and J ends lost 4 bases and 0 bases respectively, with 15 bases between them.

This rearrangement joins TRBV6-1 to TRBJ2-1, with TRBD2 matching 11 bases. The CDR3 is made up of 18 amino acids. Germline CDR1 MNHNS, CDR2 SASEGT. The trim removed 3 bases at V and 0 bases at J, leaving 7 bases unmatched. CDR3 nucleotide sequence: TGTGCCAGCAGTGACCCGGGACTAGCGGATCCCTCCTACAATGAGCAGTTCTTC. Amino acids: CASSDPGLADPSYNEQFF.

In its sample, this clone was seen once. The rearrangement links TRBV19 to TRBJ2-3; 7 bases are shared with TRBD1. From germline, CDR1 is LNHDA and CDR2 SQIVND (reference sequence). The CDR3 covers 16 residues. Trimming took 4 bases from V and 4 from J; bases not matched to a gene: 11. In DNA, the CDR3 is TGTGCCAGTAGTAAAAGGACAGGAAAGGCCGCAGATACGCAGTATTTT. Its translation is CASSKRTGKAADTQYF.